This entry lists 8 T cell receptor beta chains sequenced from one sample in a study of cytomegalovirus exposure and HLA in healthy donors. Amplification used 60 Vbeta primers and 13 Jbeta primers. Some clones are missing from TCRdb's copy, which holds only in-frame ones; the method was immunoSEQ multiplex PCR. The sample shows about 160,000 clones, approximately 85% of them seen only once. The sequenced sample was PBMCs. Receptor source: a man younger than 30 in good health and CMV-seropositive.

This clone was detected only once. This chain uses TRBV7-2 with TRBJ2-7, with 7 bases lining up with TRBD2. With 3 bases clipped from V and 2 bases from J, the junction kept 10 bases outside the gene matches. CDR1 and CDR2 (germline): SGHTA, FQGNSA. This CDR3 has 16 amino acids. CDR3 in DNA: TGTGCCAGCAGCTTGGGGGGGTCGGCTAGCCCCTACGAGCAGTACTTC. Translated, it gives CASSLGGSASPYEQYF.

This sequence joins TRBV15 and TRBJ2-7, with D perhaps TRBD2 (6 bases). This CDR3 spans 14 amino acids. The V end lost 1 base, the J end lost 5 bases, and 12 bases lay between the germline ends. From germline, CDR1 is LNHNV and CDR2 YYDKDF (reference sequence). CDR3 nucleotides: TGTGCCACCAGCAGAGTGAAGGAGGGGAACGAGCAGTACTTC. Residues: CATSRVKEGNEQYF.

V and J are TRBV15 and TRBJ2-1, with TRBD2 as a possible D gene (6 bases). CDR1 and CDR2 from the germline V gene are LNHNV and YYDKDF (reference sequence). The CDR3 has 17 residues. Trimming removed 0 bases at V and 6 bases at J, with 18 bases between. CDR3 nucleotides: TGTGCCACCAGCAGAGATCTTGAGGAACTAGCAGGCAATGAGCAGTTCTTC. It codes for CATSRDLEELAGNEQFF.

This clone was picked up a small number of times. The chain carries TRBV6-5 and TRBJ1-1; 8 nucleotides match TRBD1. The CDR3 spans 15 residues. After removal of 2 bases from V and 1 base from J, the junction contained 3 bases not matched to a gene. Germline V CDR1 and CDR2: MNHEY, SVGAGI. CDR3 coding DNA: TGTGCCAGCAGTTACACAACAGGGGGGAACACTGAAGCTTTCTTT. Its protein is CASSYTTGGNTEAFF.

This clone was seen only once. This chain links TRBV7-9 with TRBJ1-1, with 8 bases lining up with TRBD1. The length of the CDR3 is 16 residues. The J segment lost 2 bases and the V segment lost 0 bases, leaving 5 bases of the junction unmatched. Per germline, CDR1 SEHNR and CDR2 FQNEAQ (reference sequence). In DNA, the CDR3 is TGTGCCAGCAGCTTAGCGCCCCAGGGGGCTAACACTGAAGCTTTCTTT. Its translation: CASSLAPQGANTEAFF.

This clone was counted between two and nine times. DNA for the CDR3: TGTGCCAGCAGCTATGGGGGGGGAGCCTACAATGAGCAGTTCTTC. This encodes CASSYGGGAYNEQFF. This chain joins TRBV5-6 and TRBJ2-1, with 7 bases matching TRBD2. The CDR3 loop spans 15 amino acids. Trimming cost V 3 bases and J 2 bases; bases outside gene matches: 5. In germline, CDR1 is SGHDT, CDR2 YYEEEE.

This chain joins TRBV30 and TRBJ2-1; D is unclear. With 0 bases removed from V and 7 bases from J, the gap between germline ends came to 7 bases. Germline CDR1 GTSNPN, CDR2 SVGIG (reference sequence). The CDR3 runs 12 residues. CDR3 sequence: CAWSVVGNEQFF. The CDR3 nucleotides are TGTGCCTGGAGTGTAGTCGGGAATGAGCAGTTCTTC. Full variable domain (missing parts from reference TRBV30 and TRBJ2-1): SQTIHQWPATLVQPVGSPLSLECTVEGTSNPNLYWYRQAAGRGLQLLFYSVGIGQISSEVPQNLSASRPQDRQFILSSKKLLLSDSGFYLCAWSVVGNEQFFGPGTRLTVL.

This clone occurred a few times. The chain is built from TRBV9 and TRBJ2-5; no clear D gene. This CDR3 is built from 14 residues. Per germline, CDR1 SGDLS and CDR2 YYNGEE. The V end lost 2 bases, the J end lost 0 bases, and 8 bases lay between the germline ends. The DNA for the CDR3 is TGTGCCAGCAGCGTTTATGGAGACCAAGAGACCCAGTACTTC. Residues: CASSVYGDQETQYF.